The T cell receptor beta chain described here comes from a study of T cell responses to AZD1222 COVID-19 vaccine. General study points: White British donors predominated, females outnumbered males, and clonal diversity was possibly underestimated. Spike was spanned by vaccine-associated CD4 TCRs, with dominance at 160-218 and 743-854. Repertoires were collected only later (after the peak T cell response had occurred). Baseline serostatus was positive in only a handful of AZD1222 recipients.

V gave up 3 bases and J gave up 0 bases, with 24 bases separating them. The length of the CDR3 is 19 residues. The germline V gene has CDR1 SGDLS and CDR2 YYNGEE. Repertoires were generated with immunoSEQ multiplex PCR, while TCRdb's copy carries only in-frame clones and drops some. This table has some 88,000 clones, under 95% appearing once. On this clone itself: Its antigen is unknown.

The rearrangement joins TRBV9 to TRBJ1-1, with D tentatively TRBD1 (5 bases). The sample here was peripheral blood, taken on day 0 of AZD1222 vaccination. This TCR derives from an adult in good health. The CDR3 DNA sequence: TGTGCCAGCAGCGCGGGGAGCACGGGACGCGACTATTTGAACACTGAAGCTTTCTTT. This sequence encodes CASSAGSTGRDYLNTEAFF.